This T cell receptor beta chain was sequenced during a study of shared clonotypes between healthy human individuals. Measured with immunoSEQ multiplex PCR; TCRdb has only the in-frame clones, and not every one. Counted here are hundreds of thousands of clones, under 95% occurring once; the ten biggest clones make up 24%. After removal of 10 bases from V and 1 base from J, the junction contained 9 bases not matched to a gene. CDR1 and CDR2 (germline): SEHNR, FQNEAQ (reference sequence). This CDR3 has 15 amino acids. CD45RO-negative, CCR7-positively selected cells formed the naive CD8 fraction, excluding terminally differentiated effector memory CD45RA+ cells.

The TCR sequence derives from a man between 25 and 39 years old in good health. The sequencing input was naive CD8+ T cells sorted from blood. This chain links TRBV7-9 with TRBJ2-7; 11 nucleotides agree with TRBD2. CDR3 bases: TGTGCCAACGAAGTCCTAGCGGGAGGTTCCTACGAGCAGTACTTC. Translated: CANEVLAGGSYEQYF.